A selection of T cell receptor beta chains follows, all from one sample in a study of blood T cell repertoires in COVID-19. Clones were read by immunoSEQ multiplex PCR, and TCRdb kept only the in-frame ones, dropping some. In the table there are over 80,000 clones, more than 75% of which are singletons. Sequencing was carried out using peripheral blood. All receptors come from a human donor in a cohort sampled during active COVID-19. Both conserved end residues are part of each CDR3. Each record gives: J gene, D gene, CDR3 length, clone size, V gene, CDR3 protein, CDR3 DNA. A D gene is named only where the DNA matches it firmly. A row's size may be missing; if present it is once, few, many or a size class.

>TRBJ1-2|NA|19|NA|TRBV27
CASSLMPYPRDSNRGGYTF
TGTGCCAGCAGTTTAATGCCTTATCCCCGGGACTCCAATAGGGGTGGCTACACCTTC
>TRBJ2-5|TRBD2|16|NA|TRBV28
CASSPRLAGDRETQYF
TGTGCCAGCAGTCCGAGACTAGCGGGAGATAGGGAGACCCAGTACTTC
>TRBJ2-7|NA|15|few|TRBV4-2
CASAEGLALGYEQYF
TGTGCCAGCGCGGAGGGCCTAGCGCTAGGCTACGAGCAGTACTTC
>TRBJ1-5|NA|12|NA|TRBV10-2
CASARANQPQHF
TGCGCCAGTGCCAGGGCAAATCAGCCCCAGCATTTT
>TRBJ2-3|NA|12|NA|TRBV28
CASSWATDTQYF
TGTGCCAGCAGTTGGGCCACAGATACGCAGTATTTT
>TRBJ1-2|NA|14|once|TRBV18
CASSPPLGIGGYTF
TGTGCCAGCTCACCACCACTAGGGATCGGTGGCTACACCTTC
>TRBJ2-1|NA|16|NA|TRBV28
CASSLPLGGSYNEQFF
TGTGCCAGCAGTTTACCATTAGGGGGCTCCTACAATGAGCAGTTCTTC
>TRBJ2-7|NA|13|NA|TRBV11-2
CASQPPDSYEQYF
TGTGCCAGCCAACCCCCAGATTCTTACGAGCAGTACTTC
>TRBJ1-5|TRBD1|13|NA|TRBV19
CASSDRGLMPQHF
TGTGCCAGTAGTGACAGGGGTCTAATGCCCCAGCATTTT
>TRBJ2-7|NA|12|NA|TRBV19
CASSIDLGEQYF
TGTGCCAGTAGTATAGATCTCGGGGAGCAGTACTTC
>TRBJ2-7|TRBD2|15|NA|TRBV6-6
CASHFAGGPGDEQYF
TGTGCCAGCCACTTTGCGGGAGGGCCCGGAGACGAGCAGTACTTC
>TRBJ2-1|NA|15|once|TRBV19
CASSYGSISYNEQFF
TGTGCCAGTAGTTACGGTAGCATTTCCTACAATGAGCAGTTCTTC
>TRBJ1-2|TRBD1|16|NA|TRBV6-1
CASSEATGTGHWGYTF
TGTGCCAGCAGTGAAGCTACCGGGACAGGTCATTGGGGCTACACCTTC
>TRBJ2-5|NA|17|NA|TRBV19
CASSIVDRSGLQETQYF
TGTGCCAGTAGTATAGTCGACAGGTCTGGGCTCCAGGAGACCCAGTACTTC
>TRBJ1-1|NA|11|few|TRBV20-1
CSAFNRAEAFF
TGCAGTGCCTTCAACAGGGCAGAAGCTTTCTTT
>TRBJ2-5|TRBD2|17|once|TRBV3-1/TRBV3-2
CASSPRTSGSPEETQYF
TGTGCCAGCAGCCCTCGGACTAGCGGGAGCCCAGAGGAGACCCAGTACTTC
>TRBJ2-3|TRBD2|22|few|TRBV19
CASSPVIRREGQAASEADTQYF
TGTGCCAGTAGTCCCGTCATCCGGCGGGAGGGCCAAGCGGCCTCAGAAGCAGATACGCAGTATTTT
>TRBJ2-1|NA|15|NA|TRBV7-3
CASSFGSWGNNEQFF
TGTGCCAGCAGCTTCGGGAGTTGGGGAAACAATGAGCAGTTCTTC